This is a list of T cell receptor beta chains from one sample in a study of T cells in placental villitis. Libraries were prepared by immunoSEQ multiplex PCR; TCRdb keeps only in-frame clonotypes and omits some of them. The sample lists approximately 6,000 clones; around 80% were seen once. Sequencing input: placental tissue containing maternal and fetal cells. The receptors here all came from a human patient with infectious villitis; the placental T cells may come from both mother and fetus. The CDR3 runs from the conserved cysteine through the conserved F or W. Each record gives: D gene, V gene, clone size, J gene, CDR3 protein, CDR3 DNA. D genes are given only for firm matches. Clone size is shown for a subset of rows, as once, few, many or a class of expanded clone.

d_gene: .
v_gene: TRBV6-5
abundance: .
j_gene: TRBJ2-7
CDR3aa: CASSPSGGLYEQYF
CDR3nt: TGTGCCAGCAGTCCTAGTGGGGGCCTCTACGAGCAGTACTTC

d_gene: TRBD1
v_gene: TRBV19
abundance: once
j_gene: TRBJ2-1
CDR3aa: CASSIVYSGTGTYNEQFF
CDR3nt: TGTGCCAGTAGTATAGTATATTCCGGGACAGGCACCTACAATGAGCAGTTCTTC

d_gene: .
v_gene: TRBV7-9
abundance: .
j_gene: TRBJ2-1
CDR3aa: CASSLPALAGFFHEQFF
CDR3nt: TGTGCCAGCAGCTTACCCGCGTTGGCCGGCTTTTTCCATGAGCAGTTCTTC

d_gene: .
v_gene: TRBV29-1
abundance: .
j_gene: TRBJ2-2
CDR3aa: CSGKGGSGNTGELFF
CDR3nt: TGCAGCGGAAAGGGGGGTAGCGGAAACACCGGGGAGCTGTTTTTT

d_gene: .
v_gene: TRBV6-5
abundance: few
j_gene: TRBJ2-2
CDR3aa: CASSYRYTGELFF
CDR3nt: TGTGCCAGCAGTTATCGGTACACCGGGGAGCTGTTTTTT

d_gene: .
v_gene: TRBV7-9
abundance: .
j_gene: TRBJ2-1
CDR3aa: CASSLAALVNEQFF
CDR3nt: TGTGCCAGCAGCTTAGCGGCTCTAGTCAATGAGCAGTTCTTC

d_gene: TRBD1
v_gene: TRBV7-2
abundance: .
j_gene: TRBJ2-7
CDR3aa: CASSFRQGTMWDPAYEQYF
CDR3nt: TGTGCCAGCAGCTTTAGACAGGGTACCATGTGGGACCCAGCCTACGAGCAGTACTTC

d_gene: .
v_gene: TRBV2
abundance: .
j_gene: TRBJ1-1
CDR3aa: CASSGGQDTVEAFF
CDR3nt: TGTGCCAGCAGCGGGGGGCAGGACACCGTTGAAGCTTTCTTT

d_gene: TRBD2
v_gene: TRBV7-6
abundance: once
j_gene: TRBJ2-2
CDR3aa: CASSFLGGYDTGELFF
CDR3nt: TGTGCCAGCAGCTTTCTGGGAGGGTACGACACCGGGGAGCTGTTTTTT

d_gene: .
v_gene: TRBV6-1
abundance: .
j_gene: TRBJ2-3
CDR3aa: CASSEALPFEDTQYF
CDR3nt: TGTGCCAGCAGTGAAGCGCTTCCCTTTGAGGATACGCAGTATTTT

d_gene: .
v_gene: TRBV7-2
abundance: few
j_gene: TRBJ1-6
CDR3aa: CASSLAARSPLHF
CDR3nt: TGTGCCAGCAGCTTAGCGGCCAGGTCACCCCTCCACTTT

d_gene: TRBD1
v_gene: TRBV9
abundance: once
j_gene: TRBJ1-1
CDR3aa: CASSVGTGANTEAFF
CDR3nt: TGTGCCAGCAGCGTAGGGACAGGGGCAAACACTGAAGCTTTCTTT

d_gene: TRBD1
v_gene: TRBV5-1
abundance: .
j_gene: TRBJ1-5
CDR3aa: CASSLTGGDQPQHF
CDR3nt: TGCGCCAGCAGCTTAACAGGGGGGGATCAGCCCCAGCATTTT